This T cell receptor beta chain was found in a study of shared T cell receptors in the human thymus. This CDR3 is 15 amino acids long. The germline V gene encodes CDR1 MNHNS and CDR2 SASEGT. Trimming cost V 5 bases and J 6 bases; bases outside gene matches: 10. Using immunoSEQ multiplex PCR, the repertoire was profiled, and TCRdb retains in-frame clones only, with some absent. Of under 850,000 clones in the sample, more than 75% are singletons; the top ten hold about 0.01%. Separately, the same data were catalogued under a study of human thymus T cells. That paper notes: Resections removed during corrective heart surgery provided the thymus tissue used. Thymic TCR repertoires of unrelated people reportedly overlapped highly.

The genes are TRBV6-1 and TRBJ2-7, with 10 bases lining up with TRBD2. The receptor was derived from a boy under three years old with a congenital heart defect. Sequences were obtained from thymocytes. The CDR3 nucleotides are TGTGCCAGCAGTCACGAGAAGCGGGAGGGAGGCGAGCAGTACTTC. Translation gives CASSHEKREGGEQYF.